Listed below are T cell receptor beta chains from one sample, sequenced in a study of T cell responses to AZD1222 COVID-19 vaccine. Using immunoSEQ multiplex PCR, the repertoire was profiled, and TCRdb retains in-frame clones only, with some absent. The sample has some 120,000 clones, approximately 90% seen once. The material was peripheral blood, obtained on day 0 of AZD1222 vaccination. The receptors were gathered from an adult in good health. The CDR3 runs from the conserved cysteine through the conserved F or W. Each record gives: clone size, V gene, D gene, J gene, CDR3 DNA, CDR3 protein. D genes are given only for firm matches. Clone size is shown for a subset of rows, as once, few, many or a class of expanded clone.

abundance: -
v_gene: TRBV27
d_gene: -
j_gene: TRBJ1-2
CDR3nt: TGTGCCAGCAGTTTTGAGGGATCGGATGACTATGGCTACACCTTC
CDR3aa: CASSFEGSDDYGYTF

abundance: once
v_gene: TRBV7-9
d_gene: -
j_gene: TRBJ1-1
CDR3nt: TGTGCCAGCAGCTTAGTTGTCAGCATCGAGAACACTGAAGCTTTCTTT
CDR3aa: CASSLVVSIENTEAFF

abundance: -
v_gene: TRBV6-7
d_gene: -
j_gene: TRBJ1-6
CDR3nt: TGTGCCAGCAGTTATAGAGGACATTTAGAAAATTCACCCCTCCACTTT
CDR3aa: CASSYRGHLENSPLHF

abundance: -
v_gene: TRBV27
d_gene: -
j_gene: TRBJ2-1
CDR3nt: TGTGCCAGAGGGGGTCCCCCTCACAATGAGCAGTTCTTC
CDR3aa: CARGGPPHNEQFF

abundance: -
v_gene: TRBV27
d_gene: -
j_gene: TRBJ2-1
CDR3nt: TGTGCCAGCAGTTTAACTAGCCCCTATGATGAGCAGTTCTTC
CDR3aa: CASSLTSPYDEQFF

abundance: -
v_gene: TRBV5-6
d_gene: -
j_gene: TRBJ2-5
CDR3nt: TGTGCCAGCAGCTTATACAGGGATGAGACCCAGTACTTC
CDR3aa: CASSLYRDETQYF

abundance: -
v_gene: TRBV5-4
d_gene: -
j_gene: TRBJ1-2
CDR3nt: TGTGCCAGCAGCTTGGTCGGGCTCAACTATGGCTACACCTTC
CDR3aa: CASSLVGLNYGYTF

abundance: -
v_gene: TRBV9
d_gene: -
j_gene: TRBJ2-2
CDR3nt: TGTGCCAGCAGCGTAGGGGGCGGTAACACCGGGGAGCTGTTTTTT
CDR3aa: CASSVGGGNTGELFF

abundance: -
v_gene: TRBV3-1/TRBV3-2
d_gene: -
j_gene: TRBJ1-5
CDR3nt: TGTGCCAGCAGCCACAGGGCACGTCAGCCCCAGCATTTT
CDR3aa: CASSHRARQPQHF

abundance: once
v_gene: TRBV13
d_gene: -
j_gene: TRBJ1-3
CDR3nt: TGTGCCAGCAGCGTCCGCTTGGACGGAAACACCATATATTTT
CDR3aa: CASSVRLDGNTIYF

abundance: -
v_gene: TRBV29-1
d_gene: TRBD2
j_gene: TRBJ2-3
CDR3nt: TGCAGCGTAGGACTAGCGGGAGGCTCGGATACGCAGTATTTT
CDR3aa: CSVGLAGGSDTQYF

abundance: few
v_gene: TRBV28
d_gene: -
j_gene: TRBJ1-5
CDR3nt: TGTGCCAGCAGTTCTAGCGGGGCTGGCAATCAGCCCCAGCATTTT
CDR3aa: CASSSSGAGNQPQHF

abundance: -
v_gene: TRBV27
d_gene: -
j_gene: TRBJ2-7
CDR3nt: TGTGCCAGCAGTTTATACGGGAGTTTCGACGAGCAGTACTTC
CDR3aa: CASSLYGSFDEQYF

abundance: once
v_gene: TRBV5-4
d_gene: -
j_gene: TRBJ1-6
CDR3nt: TGTGCCAGCAGCTACCAGACCAGGCTGATCTGGGATAATTCACCCCTCCACTTT
CDR3aa: CASSYQTRLIWDNSPLHF

abundance: -
v_gene: TRBV4-3
d_gene: -
j_gene: TRBJ1-4
CDR3nt: TGCGCCAGCAGCCAAGGAGGGGCAACTAATGAAAAACTGTTTTTT
CDR3aa: CASSQGGATNEKLFF

abundance: -
v_gene: TRBV27
d_gene: TRBD1
j_gene: TRBJ2-1
CDR3nt: TGTGCCAGCAGTTTATCGACACAGGGGGCAGGTGAGCAGTTCTTC
CDR3aa: CASSLSTQGAGEQFF

abundance: once
v_gene: TRBV27
d_gene: TRBD1
j_gene: TRBJ2-3
CDR3nt: TGTGCCAGCAGTTCCTTACCGGGACAGGGCACAGATACGCAGTATTTT
CDR3aa: CASSSLPGQGTDTQYF

abundance: -
v_gene: TRBV19
d_gene: TRBD2
j_gene: TRBJ2-7
CDR3nt: TGTGCCAGTAGTATTTTTCTAGCGGGAGAATACGAGCAGTACTTC
CDR3aa: CASSIFLAGEYEQYF

abundance: few
v_gene: TRBV27
d_gene: TRBD2
j_gene: TRBJ2-7
CDR3nt: TGTGCCAGCAGTTTACAGCAGGGAGGGAGCTACGAGCAGTACTTC
CDR3aa: CASSLQQGGSYEQYF

abundance: -
v_gene: TRBV5-8
d_gene: -
j_gene: TRBJ2-3
CDR3nt: TGTGCCAGCAGCCCCAGCGCTAGCACAGATACGCAGTATTTT
CDR3aa: CASSPSASTDTQYF

abundance: -
v_gene: TRBV11-1
d_gene: TRBD2
j_gene: TRBJ2-7
CDR3nt: TGTGCCAGCAGCCCGCAAGCGGGAGCCAATTACGAGCAGTACTTC
CDR3aa: CASSPQAGANYEQYF

abundance: -
v_gene: TRBV9
d_gene: -
j_gene: TRBJ2-5
CDR3nt: TGTGCCAGCAGCGGTACAGGGCAGCAGGAGACCCAGTACTTC
CDR3aa: CASSGTGQQETQYF

abundance: few
v_gene: TRBV28
d_gene: TRBD1
j_gene: TRBJ2-7
CDR3nt: TGTGCCAGCAGTTGGGGACAGCGACCCTACGAGCAGTACTTC
CDR3aa: CASSWGQRPYEQYF

abundance: -
v_gene: TRBV28
d_gene: -
j_gene: TRBJ2-7
CDR3nt: TGTGCCAGCAGTTTACCAGGAGTCGGGGGACAGGAGCAGTACTTC
CDR3aa: CASSLPGVGGQEQYF

abundance: -
v_gene: TRBV5-4
d_gene: TRBD2
j_gene: TRBJ2-7
CDR3nt: TGTGCCAGCAGCTTGGCCGGGGGGGCTCCCTACGAGCAGTACTTC
CDR3aa: CASSLAGGAPYEQYF

abundance: -
v_gene: TRBV4-1
d_gene: -
j_gene: TRBJ2-2
CDR3nt: TGCGCCAGCAGCGCCACCGGTTTTGAGCTGTTTTTT
CDR3aa: CASSATGFELFF

abundance: -
v_gene: TRBV18
d_gene: -
j_gene: TRBJ1-5
CDR3nt: TGTGCCAGCTCACCACTGAGGGATCAGCCCCAGCATTTT
CDR3aa: CASSPLRDQPQHF

abundance: -
v_gene: TRBV9
d_gene: -
j_gene: TRBJ2-3
CDR3nt: TGTGCCAGCAGCTCCCGCACAGATACGCAGTATTTT
CDR3aa: CASSSRTDTQYF

abundance: -
v_gene: TRBV19
d_gene: -
j_gene: TRBJ1-5
CDR3nt: TGTGCCAGTAGTCCCCACAGGGTAGTAGGCAATCAGCCCCAGCATTTT
CDR3aa: CASSPHRVVGNQPQHF

abundance: -
v_gene: TRBV10-2
d_gene: -
j_gene: TRBJ1-2
CDR3nt: TGCGCCAGCAGTGACGCGGGAATTTCCTATGGCTACACCTTC
CDR3aa: CASSDAGISYGYTF

abundance: -
v_gene: TRBV10-3
d_gene: -
j_gene: TRBJ1-2
CDR3nt: TGTGCCATCAGTGAAACAAATAACTATGGCTACACCTTC
CDR3aa: CAISETNNYGYTF

abundance: -
v_gene: TRBV24-1
d_gene: -
j_gene: TRBJ2-3
CDR3nt: TGTGCCACCAGTGATTCGGGCACAACGGGGTACACAGATACGCAGTATTTT
CDR3aa: CATSDSGTTGYTDTQYF

abundance: -
v_gene: TRBV7-8
d_gene: -
j_gene: TRBJ1-1
CDR3nt: TGTGCCAGCAGCCCGCTTGGGGGCAGGGAAGGTGAAGCTTTCTTT
CDR3aa: CASSPLGGREGEAFF

abundance: -
v_gene: TRBV30
d_gene: -
j_gene: TRBJ2-2
CDR3nt: TGTGCCTGGGCTGTTCGGGGAGCCGGGGAGCTGTTTTTT
CDR3aa: CAWAVRGAGELFF

abundance: -
v_gene: TRBV4-1
d_gene: -
j_gene: TRBJ1-3
CDR3nt: TGCGCCAGCAGCCAAAAGCAGGGCAGCTACTCTGGAAACACCATATATTTT
CDR3aa: CASSQKQGSYSGNTIYF

abundance: -
v_gene: TRBV24-1
d_gene: TRBD2
j_gene: TRBJ2-5
CDR3nt: TGTGCCACCAGTGATAAAAGAGCGGGAGGGGCGGAGACCCAGTACTTC
CDR3aa: CATSDKRAGGAETQYF

abundance: -
v_gene: TRBV7-2
d_gene: -
j_gene: TRBJ1-1
CDR3nt: TGTGCCAGCAGCCATAGAGAAATTAACACTGAAGCTTTCTTT
CDR3aa: CASSHREINTEAFF

abundance: -
v_gene: TRBV27
d_gene: -
j_gene: TRBJ2-5
CDR3nt: TGTGCCAGCAGGCGGAAAGAGACCCAGTACTTC
CDR3aa: CASRRKETQYF

abundance: -
v_gene: TRBV30
d_gene: -
j_gene: TRBJ1-1
CDR3nt: TGTGCCTGGAGTCAGGTGAACACTGAAGCTTTCTTT
CDR3aa: CAWSQVNTEAFF

abundance: -
v_gene: TRBV5-1
d_gene: -
j_gene: TRBJ2-3
CDR3nt: TGCGCCAGCAGCAGCGGGACAGGTAGAACCACAGATACGCAGTATTTT
CDR3aa: CASSSGTGRTTDTQYF

abundance: -
v_gene: TRBV11-2
d_gene: -
j_gene: TRBJ1-1
CDR3nt: TGTGCCAGCAGCTGGAGCGGGAGGAGGGTTATGAACACTGAAGCTTTCTTT
CDR3aa: CASSWSGRRVMNTEAFF

abundance: -
v_gene: TRBV28
d_gene: -
j_gene: TRBJ2-5
CDR3nt: TGTGCCAGCAGTCCCCTCAGGGGTCTGTACCAAGAGACCCAGTACTTC
CDR3aa: CASSPLRGLYQETQYF

abundance: few
v_gene: TRBV5-4
d_gene: TRBD1
j_gene: TRBJ2-1
CDR3nt: TGTGCCAGCAGCAGGGGACAGGGGGCGCGTGGTGAGCAGTTCTTC
CDR3aa: CASSRGQGARGEQFF

abundance: -
v_gene: TRBV6-2/TRBV6-3
d_gene: TRBD2
j_gene: TRBJ2-5
CDR3nt: TGTGCCAGCAGTTTGACTAGCTGGGAGACCCAGTACTTC
CDR3aa: CASSLTSWETQYF

abundance: -
v_gene: TRBV27
d_gene: -
j_gene: TRBJ1-4
CDR3nt: TGTGCCAGCAGTTTTAGCCCCCCGCTCGCTAATGAAAAACTGTTTTTT
CDR3aa: CASSFSPPLANEKLFF

abundance: -
v_gene: TRBV15
d_gene: -
j_gene: TRBJ2-5
CDR3nt: TGTGCCACCAAGATGGGAATCCAAGAGACCCAGTACTTC
CDR3aa: CATKMGIQETQYF

abundance: -
v_gene: TRBV2
d_gene: -
j_gene: TRBJ2-3
CDR3nt: TGTGCCAGCAGTGTTGCGGGCGCTCACACAGATACGCAGTATTTT
CDR3aa: CASSVAGAHTDTQYF

abundance: -
v_gene: TRBV3-1/TRBV3-2
d_gene: TRBD2
j_gene: TRBJ2-5
CDR3nt: TGTGCCAGCAGCCAAGCCCCAGCGGGAGAAAGTCAGACCCAGTACTTC
CDR3aa: CASSQAPAGESQTQYF

abundance: -
v_gene: TRBV28
d_gene: -
j_gene: TRBJ2-2
CDR3nt: TGTGCCAGCCTAGGTTACACCGGGGAGCTGTTTTTT
CDR3aa: CASLGYTGELFF

abundance: -
v_gene: TRBV7-9
d_gene: TRBD2
j_gene: TRBJ2-1
CDR3nt: TGTGCCAGCAGCCGTAGCGGGAGGGCCCCTAATGAGCAGTTCTTC
CDR3aa: CASSRSGRAPNEQFF

abundance: -
v_gene: TRBV28
d_gene: TRBD2
j_gene: TRBJ2-7
CDR3nt: TGTGCCAGCAGTTTCGAACGCGGGACTAGCGGGAGCGACGAGCAGTACTTC
CDR3aa: CASSFERGTSGSDEQYF